This entry concerns a single T cell receptor (beta chain). Its antigen is undetermined. This sample was taken from a study of graft-versus-host responses after intestinal transplantation. Study results and caveats: GvH clones were found in recipient marrow; some appeared first in ileum or blood.

Losses at the gene ends were 3 bases for V and 5 bases for J; bases not matched to a gene: 14. The germline gives CDR1 MNHEY, CDR2 SMNVEV (reference sequence). CDR3 length: 18 residues. Libraries were prepared by immunoSEQ multiplex PCR; TCRdb keeps only in-frame clonotypes and omits some of them. The table records about 97,000 clones, approximately 92% of them present only once. The receptor's source is a human patient who received an intestinal transplant, so some T cells may come from the graft donor. The material was PBMCs, obtained 450 to 480 days after intestinal transplant. The V call is TRBV27, the J call TRBJ2-7; 12 bases agree with TRBD1. CDR3 protein: CASSFVFSRGQGANEQYF. CDR3 DNA: TGTGCCAGCAGTTTCGTTTTCAGTAGGGGACAGGGGGCGAACGAGCAGTACTTC.